Below are 24 T cell receptor beta chains sequenced from a single sample in a study of blood T cell repertoires in COVID-19. TCRdb's copy holds only in-frame clones and misses some; the assay was immunoSEQ multiplex PCR. The table includes a few hundred thousand clones, less than 90% detected once. The sequenced sample was peripheral blood. The receptors stem from a woman in her forties or fifties with acute or convalescent COVID-19.

V gene TRBV29-1 combines with J gene TRBJ1-5; D gene uncertain. Trimming left V 6 bases short and J 4 bases short, with 19 bases between. This CDR3 comprises 15 residues. CDR1 SQVTM and CDR2 ANQGSEA come from the germline V gene. CDR3 residues: CSVADGVLGNQPQHF. The CDR3 DNA is TGCAGCGTCGCGGACGGGGTCCTTGGGAATCAGCCCCAGCATTTT.

The genes are TRBV6-5 and TRBJ2-2; 7 bases match TRBD1. Germline CDR1 is MNHEY and CDR2 is SVGAGI. Trimming removed 7 bases from V and 4 bases from J; junction bases left unmatched: 9. The CDR3 covers 15 residues. CDR3 nucleotide sequence: TGTGCCAGCAATCTAGGGGGCGCCCCCACCGGGGAGCTGTTTTTT. It codes for CASNLGGAPTGELFF.

This CDR3 is CATSRLGQLANYGYTF. Written as DNA, the CDR3 is TGTGCCACCAGCAGACTCGGACAGTTGGCTAACTATGGCTACACCTTC. The chain couples TRBV15 to TRBJ1-2, with D perhaps TRBD1 (6 bases). Trimming removed 2 bases from V and 0 bases from J, with 13 bases in between. The CDR3 is 16 residues long. From germline, CDR1 is LNHNV and CDR2 YYDKDF (reference sequence).

The chain uses TRBV27 and TRBJ2-1, with D possibly being TRBD1 (7 bases). Germline CDR1 is MNHEY and CDR2 is SMNVEV (reference sequence). Trimming removed 4 bases at V and 5 bases at J, with 21 bases between. This CDR3 region has 17 residues. CDR3 DNA sequence: TGTGCCAGCAGTTGGGGCAGGGGGGTCATTAATAACAATGAGCAGTTCTTC. Protein: CASSWGRGVINNNEQFF.

This clone was seen a single time. V is TRBV6-5 and J is TRBJ2-7; maybe TRBD2 (7 bases). V was pared by 8 bases and J by 5 bases, with 16 bases between. Germline V gene data show CDR1 as MNHEY and CDR2 as SVGAGI. The length of the CDR3 is 13 residues. The DNA for the CDR3 is TGTGCCAGCTGGTCGGGGGGCAAAAACGAGCAGTACTTC. Translated: CASWSGGKNEQYF.

The chain recombines TRBV7-9 with TRBJ2-3, with 7 bases lining up with TRBD1. The CDR3 runs 15 residues. Germline CDR1 reads SEHNR; CDR2 reads FQNEAQ (reference sequence). The ends lost 1 base at V and 5 bases at J; junction bases unmatched: 6. In nucleotides, the CDR3 is TGTGCCAGCAGCTTAGGTACAGGGGTCAAAGATACGCAGTATTTT. It codes for CASSLGTGVKDTQYF.

The chain is built from TRBV19 and TRBJ1-1; weak D call: TRBD1 (5 bases). Germline V gives CDR1 LNHDA, CDR2 SQIVND (reference sequence). V lost 8 bases, J lost 1 base, and 8 bases lay in between. The CDR3 contains 12 residues. CDR3 bases: TGTGCCAGTCTAGACAGGAACACTGAAGCTTTCTTT. Its translation: CASLDRNTEAFF.

The chain uses TRBV4-1 and TRBJ2-7, with TRBD1 matching over 7 bases. Losses at the gene ends were 4 bases for V and 4 bases for J; bases not matched to a gene: 7. Germline-derived CDR1 and CDR2 are MGHRA and YSYEKL. This CDR3 is built from 14 residues. CDR3 residues: CASSPRDSLYEQYF. The DNA of the CDR3 is TGCGCCAGCAGCCCACGGGACAGTCTTTACGAGCAGTACTTC.

The rearrangement links TRBV5-6 to TRBJ1-1; D is unclear. The germline gives CDR1 SGHDT, CDR2 YYEEEE. V gave up 0 bases and J gave up 2 bases, with 5 bases separating them. CDR3 size: 13 residues. The CDR3 here is CASSLALNTEAFF. For the CDR3, the DNA is TGTGCCAGCAGCTTGGCCCTTAACACTGAAGCTTTCTTT. Full variable domain (missing parts from reference TRBV5-6 and TRBJ1-1): DAGVTQSPTHLIKTRGQQVTLRCSPKSGHDTVSWYQQALGQGPQFIFQYYEEEERQRGNFPDRFSGHQFPNYSSELNVNALLLGDSALYLCASSLALNTEAFFGQGTRLTVV.

This rearrangement joins TRBV15 to TRBJ1-6; 8 positions agree with TRBD1. This CDR3 region has 15 residues. The germline V gene has CDR1 LNHNV and CDR2 YYDKDF (reference sequence). The V segment lost 6 bases and the J segment 5 bases; nucleotides outside the gene matches: 6. For the CDR3, the DNA is TGTGCCACCAGTAAACAGGGGGGGAATAATTCACCCCTCCACTTT. Translating gives CATSKQGGNNSPLHF.

The rearrangement joins TRBV5-6 to TRBJ2-1, with no clear D. CDR1 and CDR2 from the germline V gene are SGHDT and YYEEEE. This CDR3 contains 12 residues. V lost 5 bases, J lost 6 bases, and 9 bases lay in between. The CDR3 loop reads CASSFQVNEQFF. CDR3 coding DNA: TGTGCCAGCAGTTTCCAGGTCAATGAGCAGTTCTTC.

This clone has a single count. The V call is TRBV9, the J call TRBJ1-2; D gene ambiguous. V was pared by 0 bases and J by 3 bases, with 15 bases between. Germline lookup yields CDR1 SGDLS and CDR2 YYNGEE. The length of the CDR3 is 16 residues. CDR3 sequence reads: CASSVEVEGLDYGYTF. The CDR3 DNA reads TGTGCCAGCAGCGTAGAAGTGGAGGGTCTCGACTATGGCTACACCTTC.

The gene calls are TRBV29-1 and TRBJ2-7; 8 positions match TRBD1. This CDR3 contains 12 residues. Germline V gene data show CDR1 as SQVTM and CDR2 as ANQGSEA. Germline trimming cut 4 bases from V and 2 bases from J; bases unmatched to any gene: 1. This CDR3 is CSVATGAYEQYF. As DNA, the CDR3 is TGCAGCGTTGCGACAGGGGCCTACGAGCAGTACTTC.

V and J are TRBV10-2 and TRBJ1-1; D possibly corresponds to TRBD1 (6 bases). V lost 8 bases to trimming and J lost 4 bases, with 11 bases between them. CDR3 length: 12 residues. From germline, CDR1 is WSHSY and CDR2 SAAADI. The CDR3 region is CASSGVSTEAFF. Here the CDR3 DNA reads TGCGCCAGCTCAGGGGTTAGCACTGAAGCTTTCTTT.

The chain has TRBV5-6 and TRBJ2-1; no clear D gene. The V gene's germline CDR1 is SGHDT and CDR2 YYEEEE. This CDR3 has 15 amino acids. With 2 bases removed from V and 2 bases from J, the gap between germline ends came to 11 bases. CDR3 nucleotide sequence: TGTGCCAGCAGCTTACGTCCCGAGGCCTACAATGAGCAGTTCTTC. This sequence encodes CASSLRPEAYNEQFF.

This sequence joins TRBV5-1 and TRBJ2-1; 8 bases are a match to TRBD2. The CDR3 is 15 amino acids. From germline, CDR1 is SGHRS and CDR2 YFSETQ. V shed 2 bases, J shed 9 bases, and the junction held 10 bases outside the gene matches. CDR3 DNA: TGCGCCAGCAGCTTAATAGAAGCGGGGGTACCTGAGCAGTTCTTC. Amino acids: CASSLIEAGVPEQFF. Based on the CDR3 plus reference TRBV5-1 and TRBJ2-1, the full variable domain is KAGVTQTPRYLIKTRGQQVTLSCSPISGHRSVSWYQQTPGQGLQFLFEYFSETQRNKGNFPGRFSGRQFSNSRSEMNVSTLELGDSALYLCASSLIEAGVPEQFFGPGTRLTVL.

The chain joins TRBV11-3 to TRBJ2-5, with D perhaps matching TRBD1 (6 bases). Germline V gives CDR1 SGHNT, CDR2 YENEEA. The CDR3 is 17 residues long. The V end lost 3 bases, the J end lost 2 bases, and 19 bases lay between the germline ends. The CDR3 spells CASSFIPGSQGQETQYF. In DNA form, the CDR3 reads TGTGCCAGCAGCTTTATACCTGGTAGCCAGGGGCAAGAGACCCAGTACTTC.

CDR3 sequence reads: CASSVLDRLNQPQHF. In DNA, the CDR3 is TGTGCCAGTAGTGTTTTAGACAGGCTCAATCAGCCCCAGCATTTT. The rearrangement uses TRBV19 and TRBJ1-5; tentative D call: TRBD1 (6 bases). V gave up 5 bases and J gave up 3 bases, with 14 bases separating them. Germline assignment: CDR1 LNHDA and CDR2 SQIVND (reference sequence). The CDR3 covers 15 residues.

With regard to this clone: Within the sample, other DNA sequences also encode this same CDR3. The V gene is TRBV7-8, the J gene TRBJ1-5; TRBD1 matches at 7 bases. Germline CDR1 is SGHVS and CDR2 is FQNEAQ. CDR3 size: 13 residues. J was trimmed by 2 bases and V by 5 bases; bases with no gene match: 0. The CDR3 DNA sequence: TGTGCCAGCAGCGGGACAGGCAATCAGCCCCAGCATTTT. This codes for CASSGTGNQPQHF.

CDR3 nucleotides: TGTGCCAGCAAAAACACAGTATACTCCTACAATGAGCAGTTCTTC. This codes for CASKNTVYSYNEQFF. The V call is TRBV7-2, the J call TRBJ2-1; D is undetermined. The V and J ends lost 7 bases and 0 bases respectively, with 13 bases between them. CDR1 and CDR2 from the germline V gene are SGHTA and FQGNSA. CDR3 size: 15 residues.

V and J are TRBV11-2 and TRBJ2-5; D ambiguous. CDR3 length: 12 residues. The V and J ends lost 6 bases and 1 base respectively, with 6 bases between them. Germline V gene sequence: CDR1 SGHAT, CDR2 FQNNGV. The CDR3 loop is CASSRIQETQYF. The CDR3 DNA sequence: TGTGCCAGCAGTCGTATCCAAGAGACCCAGTACTTC.

This chain joins TRBV5-1 and TRBJ1-6; perhaps TRBD1 as D (6 bases). V was shortened by 0 bases and J by 11 bases, with 12 bases between the two germline ends. From germline, CDR1 is SGHRS and CDR2 YFSETQ. CDR3 length: 14 residues. CDR3 in amino acids: CASSLGGGEAPLHF. The CDR3 DNA follows: TGCGCCAGCAGCTTGGGAGGGGGTGAGGCACCCCTCCACTTT.

The chain recombines TRBV16 with TRBJ2-1, with 11 nucleotides matching TRBD1. Germline V gives CDR1 KGHSY, CDR2 FQNENV. The CDR3 length is 13 residues. J lost 10 bases, V lost 4 bases, and 3 bases had no gene match. The CDR3 is CASSLWDRGEQFF. The CDR3 DNA reads as TGTGCCAGCAGCCTTTGGGACAGGGGGGAGCAGTTCTTC.

V is TRBV4-2 and J is TRBJ2-3; 11 positions match TRBD2. The CDR3 has 17 amino acids. Losses at the gene ends were 1 base for V and 1 base for J; bases not matched to a gene: 4. Germline CDR1 and CDR2: LGHNA and YNFKEQ. The CDR3 loop is CASSQALAGVGTDTQYF. The CDR3 bases are TGTGCCAGCAGCCAAGCACTAGCGGGGGTAGGCACAGATACGCAGTATTTT.